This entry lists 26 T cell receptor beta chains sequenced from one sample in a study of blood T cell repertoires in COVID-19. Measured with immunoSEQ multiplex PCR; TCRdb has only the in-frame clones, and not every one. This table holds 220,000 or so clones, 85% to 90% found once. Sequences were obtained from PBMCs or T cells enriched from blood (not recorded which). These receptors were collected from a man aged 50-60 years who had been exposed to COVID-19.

The CDR3 loop is CASSLGQGASSYNSPLHF. The CDR3 DNA sequence: TGCGCCAGCAGCTTGGGGCAGGGGGCCAGCTCCTATAATTCACCCCTCCACTTT. The chain joins TRBV5-1 to TRBJ1-6; 8 bases fit TRBD1. In germline, CDR1 is SGHRS, CDR2 YFSETQ. V shed 0 bases, J shed 0 bases, and the junction held 5 bases outside the gene matches. This CDR3 comprises 18 residues.

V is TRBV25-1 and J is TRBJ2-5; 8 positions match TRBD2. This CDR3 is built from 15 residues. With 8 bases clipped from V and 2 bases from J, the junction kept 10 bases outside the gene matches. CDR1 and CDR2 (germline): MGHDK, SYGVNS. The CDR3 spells CASEPAGTRQETQYF. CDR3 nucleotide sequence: TGTGCCAGCGAGCCGGCCGGGACTAGACAAGAGACCCAGTACTTC.

CDR3: CASSNRGYTEAFF. The CDR3 DNA reads TGTGCCAGCAGCAACAGGGGTTACACTGAAGCTTTCTTT. This sequence joins TRBV11-3 and TRBJ1-1, with 7 bases that match TRBD1. Losses at the gene ends were 5 bases for V and 3 bases for J; bases not matched to a gene: 3. The CDR3 has 13 residues. Germline V CDR1 and CDR2: SGHNT, YENEEA.

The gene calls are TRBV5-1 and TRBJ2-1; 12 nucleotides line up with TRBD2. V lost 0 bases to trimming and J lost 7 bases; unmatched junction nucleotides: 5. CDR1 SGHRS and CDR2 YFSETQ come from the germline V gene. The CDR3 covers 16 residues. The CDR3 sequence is CASSLALAGGPNEQFF. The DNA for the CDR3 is TGCGCCAGCAGCTTGGCTCTAGCGGGAGGGCCAAATGAGCAGTTCTTC.

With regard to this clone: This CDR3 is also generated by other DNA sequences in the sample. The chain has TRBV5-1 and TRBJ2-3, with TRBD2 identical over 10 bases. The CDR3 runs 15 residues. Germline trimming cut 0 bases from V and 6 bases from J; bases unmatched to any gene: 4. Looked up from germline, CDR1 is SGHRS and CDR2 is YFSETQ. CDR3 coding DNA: TGCGCCAGCAGCTTGGGTCTAGCGGGGGCGGATACGCAGTATTTT. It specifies CASSLGLAGADTQYF.

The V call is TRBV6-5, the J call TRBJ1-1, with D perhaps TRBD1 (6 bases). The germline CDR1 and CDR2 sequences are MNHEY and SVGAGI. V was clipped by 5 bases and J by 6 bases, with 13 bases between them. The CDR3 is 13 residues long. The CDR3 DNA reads TGTGCCAGCAGTCGGGGCAGGGGCGCTGAAGCTTTCTTT. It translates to CASSRGRGAEAFF.

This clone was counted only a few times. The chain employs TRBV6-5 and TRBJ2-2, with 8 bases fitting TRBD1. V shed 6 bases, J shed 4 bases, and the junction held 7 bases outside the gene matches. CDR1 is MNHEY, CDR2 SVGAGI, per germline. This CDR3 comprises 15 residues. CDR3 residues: CASRTRTGGTGELFF. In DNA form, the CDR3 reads TGTGCCAGCAGAACCAGAACAGGGGGCACCGGGGAGCTGTTTTTT.

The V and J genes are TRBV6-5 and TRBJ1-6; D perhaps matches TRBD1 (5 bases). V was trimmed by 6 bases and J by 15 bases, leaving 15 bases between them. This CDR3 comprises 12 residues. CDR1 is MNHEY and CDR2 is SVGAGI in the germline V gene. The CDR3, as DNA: TGTGCCAGCAGCATGACCCCCGGGGGCCTCCACTTT. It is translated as CASSMTPGGLHF.

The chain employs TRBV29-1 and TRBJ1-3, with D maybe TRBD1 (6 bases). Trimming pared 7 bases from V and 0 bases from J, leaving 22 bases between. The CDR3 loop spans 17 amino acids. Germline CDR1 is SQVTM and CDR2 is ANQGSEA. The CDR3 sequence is CSGVLRDNHFSGNTIYF. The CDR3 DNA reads TGCAGCGGGGTTCTCCGGGACAACCACTTCTCTGGAAACACCATATATTTT.

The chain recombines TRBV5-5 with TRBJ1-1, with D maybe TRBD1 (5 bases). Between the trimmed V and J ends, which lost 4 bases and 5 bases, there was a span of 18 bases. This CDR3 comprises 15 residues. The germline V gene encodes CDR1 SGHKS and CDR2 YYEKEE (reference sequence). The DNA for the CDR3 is TGTGCCAGCAGCCCTTGGGGGGGGTGGATGACTGAAGCTTTCTTT. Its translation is CASSPWGGWMTEAFF.

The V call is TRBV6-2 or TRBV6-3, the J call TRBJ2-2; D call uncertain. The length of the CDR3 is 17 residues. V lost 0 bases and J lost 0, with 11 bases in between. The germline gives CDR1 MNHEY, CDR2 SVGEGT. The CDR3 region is CASSYSVQRANTGELFF. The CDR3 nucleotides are TGTGCCAGCAGTTACTCAGTCCAGCGCGCGAACACCGGGGAGCTGTTTTTT.

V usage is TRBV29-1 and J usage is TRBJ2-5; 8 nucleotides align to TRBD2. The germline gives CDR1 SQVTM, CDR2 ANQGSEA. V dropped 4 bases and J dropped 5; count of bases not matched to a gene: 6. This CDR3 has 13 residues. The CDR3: CSVGPGGMETQYF. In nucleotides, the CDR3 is TGCAGCGTTGGGCCGGGGGGGATGGAGACCCAGTACTTC.

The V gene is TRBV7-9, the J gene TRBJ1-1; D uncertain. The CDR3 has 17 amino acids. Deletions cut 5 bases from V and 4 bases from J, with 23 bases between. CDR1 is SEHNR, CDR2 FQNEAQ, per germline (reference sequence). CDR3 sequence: CASSQFFGLRYSTEAFF. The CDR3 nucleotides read TGTGCCAGCAGCCAATTTTTTGGACTAAGGTACAGCACTGAAGCTTTCTTT.

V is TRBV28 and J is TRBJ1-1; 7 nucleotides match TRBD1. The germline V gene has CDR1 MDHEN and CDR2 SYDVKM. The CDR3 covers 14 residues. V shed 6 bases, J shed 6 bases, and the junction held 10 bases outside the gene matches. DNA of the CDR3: TGTGCCAGCAGCCAGACAGGGACCGTCTCTGAAGCTTTCTTT. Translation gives CASSQTGTVSEAFF.

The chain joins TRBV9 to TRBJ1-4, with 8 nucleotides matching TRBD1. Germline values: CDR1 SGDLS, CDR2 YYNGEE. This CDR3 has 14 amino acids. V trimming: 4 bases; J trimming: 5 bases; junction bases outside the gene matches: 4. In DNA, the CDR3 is TGTGCCAGCAGCCTTAGACAGGGGAATGAAAAACTGTTTTTT. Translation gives CASSLRQGNEKLFF.

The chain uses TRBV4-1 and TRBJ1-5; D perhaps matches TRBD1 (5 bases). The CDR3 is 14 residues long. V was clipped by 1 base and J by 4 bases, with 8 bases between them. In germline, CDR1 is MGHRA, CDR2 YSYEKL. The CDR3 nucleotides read TGCGCCAGCAGCCAAGCGGGGGAGAATCAGCCCCAGCATTTT. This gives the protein CASSQAGENQPQHF.

The chain's CDR3 is CASQLTGMNTEAFF. The CDR3 region has the DNA TGTGCCAGCCAATTGACAGGAATGAACACTGAAGCTTTCTTT. The chain has TRBV18 and TRBJ1-1, with D perhaps TRBD1 (6 bases). Germline V lookup: CDR1 KGHSH, CDR2 LQKENI. Trimming left V 8 bases short and J 0 bases short, with 13 bases between. There are 14 residues in the CDR3.

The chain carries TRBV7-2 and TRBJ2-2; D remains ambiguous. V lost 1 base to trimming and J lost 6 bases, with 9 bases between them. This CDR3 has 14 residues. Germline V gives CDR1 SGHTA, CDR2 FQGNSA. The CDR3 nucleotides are TGTGCCAGCAGCTTAGTAGGAGCGCCCGGGGAGCTGTTTTTT. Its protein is CASSLVGAPGELFF.

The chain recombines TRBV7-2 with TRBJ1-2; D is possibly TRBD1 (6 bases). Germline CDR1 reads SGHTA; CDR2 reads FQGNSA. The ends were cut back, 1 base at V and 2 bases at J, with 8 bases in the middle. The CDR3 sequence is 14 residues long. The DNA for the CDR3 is TGTGCCAGCAGCTTAGTAGGACAGAACTATGGCTACACCTTC. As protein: CASSLVGQNYGYTF.

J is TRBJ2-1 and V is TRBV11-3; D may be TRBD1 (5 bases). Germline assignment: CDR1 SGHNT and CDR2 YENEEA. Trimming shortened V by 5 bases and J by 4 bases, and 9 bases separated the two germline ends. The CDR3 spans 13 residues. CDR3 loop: CASSMTDYNEQFF. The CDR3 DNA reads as TGTGCCAGCAGCATGACAGATTACAATGAGCAGTTCTTC. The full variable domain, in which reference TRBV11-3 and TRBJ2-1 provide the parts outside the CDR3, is EAGVVQSPRYKIIEKKQPVAFWCNPISGHNTLYWYLQNLGQGPELLIRYENEEAVDDSQLPKDRFSAERLKGVDSTLKIQPAELGDSAVYLCASSMTDYNEQFFGPGTRLTVL.

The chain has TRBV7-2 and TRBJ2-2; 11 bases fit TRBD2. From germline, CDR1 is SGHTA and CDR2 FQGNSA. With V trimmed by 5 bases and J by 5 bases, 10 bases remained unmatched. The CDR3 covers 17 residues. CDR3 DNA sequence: TGTGCCAGCAGCAGTACTAGCGGGGGTATGAGGACCGGGGAGCTGTTTTTT. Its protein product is CASSSTSGGMRTGELFF.

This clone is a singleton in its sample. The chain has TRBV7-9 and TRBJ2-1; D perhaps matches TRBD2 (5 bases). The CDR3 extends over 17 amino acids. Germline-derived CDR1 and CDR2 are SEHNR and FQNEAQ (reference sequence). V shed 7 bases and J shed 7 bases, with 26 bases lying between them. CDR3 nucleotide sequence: TGTGCCAGCACCACCCTTGGCTGGACTCGGAGGAGGAATGAGCAGTTCTTC. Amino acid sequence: CASTTLGWTRRRNEQFF. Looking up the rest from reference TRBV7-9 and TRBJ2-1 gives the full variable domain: DTGVSQNPRHKITKRGQNVTFRCDPISEHNRLYWYRQTLGQGPEFLTYFQNEAQLEKSRLLSDRFSAERPKGSFSTLEIQRTEQGDSAMYLCASTTLGWTRRRNEQFFGPGTRLTVL.

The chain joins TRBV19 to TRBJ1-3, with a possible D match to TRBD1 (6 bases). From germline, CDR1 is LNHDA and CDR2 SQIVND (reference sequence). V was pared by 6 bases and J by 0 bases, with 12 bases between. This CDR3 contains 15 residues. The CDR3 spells CASRPGQASGNTIYF. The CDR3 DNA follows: TGTGCCAGTAGACCGGGACAAGCCTCTGGAAACACCATATATTTT.

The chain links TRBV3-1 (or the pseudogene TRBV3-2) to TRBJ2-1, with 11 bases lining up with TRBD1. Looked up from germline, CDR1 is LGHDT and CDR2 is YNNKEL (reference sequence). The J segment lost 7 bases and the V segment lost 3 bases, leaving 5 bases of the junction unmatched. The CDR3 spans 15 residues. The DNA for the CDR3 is TGTGCCAGCAGCCACGGACAGGGGGCGGTGAATGAGCAGTTCTTC. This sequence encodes CASSHGQGAVNEQFF.

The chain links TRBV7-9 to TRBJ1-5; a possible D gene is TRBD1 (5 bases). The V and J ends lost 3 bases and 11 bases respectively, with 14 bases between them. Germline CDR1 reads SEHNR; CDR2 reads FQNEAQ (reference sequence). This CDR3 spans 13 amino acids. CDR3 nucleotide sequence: TGTGCCAGCAGCTTGTACGGGGGGACGGCCCAGCATTTT. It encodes CASSLYGGTAQHF.

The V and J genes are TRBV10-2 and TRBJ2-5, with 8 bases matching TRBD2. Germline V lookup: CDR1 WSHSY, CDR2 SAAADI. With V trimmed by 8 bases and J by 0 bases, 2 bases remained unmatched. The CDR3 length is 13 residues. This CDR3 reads CASGRGDQETQYF. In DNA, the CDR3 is TGCGCCAGCGGGCGGGGGGACCAAGAGACCCAGTACTTC.